The clone carrying this TCR beta chain was detected only a few times. Its target is unknown. The data originate from a study of CD8 T cells in ankylosing spondylitis. Study-wide results and caveats: Matched ankylosing spondylitis synovial fluid reportedly showed significant enrichment of disease-linked clones. Blood from ankylosing spondylitis patients appeared to carry a characteristic eight-variant TCR beta motif. Clones that were linked to disease were CD8+ and were relatively rare in peripheral blood.

Trimming took 6 bases from V and 0 from J, leaving 22 bases between them. CDR3 length: 17 amino acids. CDR1 is DFQATT and CDR2 is SNEGSKA in the germline V gene (reference sequence). By quantitative 5'-RACE with molecular barcodes, the TCR beta libraries were made. TCRdb processed the 5' RACE reads anew with MiXCR; each CDR3 protein has one entry. There are around 320,000 distinct CDR3 sequences in the sample; under 25% occur only once, and roughly 4% lies in the top ten. The J gene is TRBJ2-3, the V gene TRBV20-1, with D perhaps TRBD2 (6 bases). The TCR sequence derives from a female donor with ankylosing spondylitis or in good health (not recorded which). Sequences were obtained from blood, either unsorted or a sorted T cell fraction (not recorded which). In DNA form, the CDR3 reads TGCAGTGCGCAGAAGTCGGAGGGAGGAGCTAGCACAGATACGCAGTATTTT. As protein: CSAQKSEGGASTDTQYF.